The next 27 T cell receptor beta chains were all read from a single sample in a study of a mutant IDH1 vaccine in newly diagnosed glioma. The antigens of these receptors remain unknown. Noted time point: week 23, last vaccination. Alongside topical imiquimod, each dose of vaccine comprised 300 ug of mutant IDH1 20-mer peptide. TCRdb keeps only in-frame clones here, not all; method: immunoSEQ multiplex PCR. The sample lists under 13,000 clones, around 89% occurring once. This specimen consisted of PBMCs, obtained from a glioma patient whose treatment included an IDH1 peptide vaccine. These receptors all come from a woman in her thirties or forties with glioma. Some clones in this sample may be carry-over from other donors' samples.

J is TRBJ2-7 and V is TRBV28; D call uncertain. Germline V gene sequence: CDR1 MDHEN, CDR2 SYDVKM. The CDR3 is made up of 12 amino acids. The V gene lost 2 bases and the J gene lost 5 bases, with 7 bases spanning the gap. In DNA form, the CDR3 reads TGTGCCAGCAGTTTACTTACCCACGAGCAGTACTTC. Translation: CASSLLTHEQYF.

The chain has TRBV6-4 and TRBJ1-5; D is ambiguous. The V gene's germline CDR1 is MRHNA and CDR2 SNTAGT. V gave up 3 bases and J gave up 3 bases, with 6 bases separating them. The CDR3 length is 13 residues. In DNA form, the CDR3 reads TGTGCCAGCAGTGAAAGTATCAATCAGCCCCAGCATTTT. Protein: CASSESINQPQHF.

The DNA for the CDR3 is TGCGCCAGCAGCTTGGGGACAGGGGGACGGGGTCAGCCCCAGCATTTT. Translated: CASSLGTGGRGQPQHF. The genes are TRBV5-1 and TRBJ1-5; 10 nucleotides agree with TRBD1. J lost 6 bases, V lost 0 bases, and 6 bases had no gene match. Germline V gene lookup returns CDR1 SGHRS and CDR2 YFSETQ. CDR3 length: 16 amino acids.

This chain connects TRBV7-2 to TRBJ2-1, with 12 positions matching TRBD2. The CDR3 is made up of 19 amino acids. CDR1 is SGHTA, CDR2 FQGNSA, per germline. V was clipped by 0 bases and J by 6 bases; unmatched bases: 12. The CDR3 nucleotides read TGTGCCAGCAGCTTAGCTCCTAGCGGGGGGGCTGGGGGTGGCAATGAGCAGTTCTTC. Residues: CASSLAPSGGAGGGNEQFF.

The chain combines TRBV7-3 with TRBJ2-3; D gene uncertain. V was trimmed by 4 bases and J by 0 bases, leaving 8 bases between them. The germline V gene has CDR1 SGHTA and CDR2 FQGTGA. CDR3 length equals 14 residues. The CDR3 here is CASSYTSSTDTQYF. The CDR3 bases are TGTGCCAGCAGCTACACGTCTAGCACAGATACGCAGTATTTT.

The chain joins TRBV9 to TRBJ2-1, with TRBD1 identical over 9 bases. Unmatched junction bases numbered 4, after V lost 3 bases and J lost 6 bases. The CDR3 runs to 14 residues. The germline CDR1 and CDR2 sequences are SGDLS and YYNGEE. CDR3 nucleotide sequence: TGTGCCAGCAGCGAGGGACAGGGAGGCAATGAGCAGTTCTTC. Translating gives CASSEGQGGNEQFF.

This clone was seen only a few times. The chain carries TRBV5-4 and TRBJ2-2, with 7 bases aligning to TRBD2. The V and J ends lost 4 bases and 6 bases, in that order; junction bases with no gene match: 3. The germline V gene encodes CDR1 SGHNT and CDR2 YYREEE (reference sequence). The CDR3 length is 13 residues. CDR3: CASSPGGAGELFF. The CDR3 region has the DNA TGTGCCAGCAGCCCGGGAGGTGCCGGGGAGCTGTTTTTT.

The chain couples TRBV19 to TRBJ1-5, with a tentative D call TRBD1 (6 bases). The CDR3 extends over 11 amino acids. The V gene's germline CDR1 is LNHDA and CDR2 SQIVND (reference sequence). V was shortened by 5 bases and J by 7 bases, with 6 bases between the two germline ends. The CDR3 nucleotides are TGTGCCAGTAGTGGGGGCCAGCCCCAGCATTTT. It yields the protein CASSGGQPQHF.

J is TRBJ2-5 and V is TRBV19; TRBD1 agrees at 9 bases. The CDR3 runs to 15 residues. The V segment lost 5 bases and the J segment 5 bases; nucleotides outside the gene matches: 9. Germline loops: CDR1 LNHDA, CDR2 SQIVND (reference sequence). CDR3 nucleotides: TGTGCCAGTAGTGTTGGACAGGGGTGGTCGGAGACCCAGTACTTC. Amino acid sequence: CASSVGQGWSETQYF.

The gene calls are TRBV6-6 and TRBJ1-5; D uncertain. The germline gives CDR1 MNHNY, CDR2 SVGAGI (reference sequence). V was trimmed by 4 bases and J by 7 bases, leaving 20 bases between them. CDR3 length equals 16 residues. The CDR3 protein is CASSSFGGPNSQPQHF. As DNA, the CDR3 is TGTGCCAGCAGTTCCTTCGGAGGCCCGAATTCGCAGCCCCAGCATTTT.

The V and J genes are TRBV6-1 and TRBJ2-7; 11 bases map to TRBD1. V was pared by 10 bases and J by 6 bases, with 14 bases of the junction left unmatched. This CDR3 has 15 amino acids. CDR1 and CDR2 (germline): MNHNS, SASEGT. CDR3 protein: CATLGQGANLGEQYF. CDR3 nucleotides: TGTGCCACCCTCGGACAGGGGGCGAATCTGGGCGAGCAGTACTTC.

The chain uses TRBV30 and TRBJ1-4, with D hard to call. This CDR3 is 16 amino acids long. CDR1 and CDR2 from the germline V gene are GTSNPN and SVGIG (reference sequence). Trimming removed 0 bases from V and 0 bases from J, with 11 bases in between. The CDR3 here is CAWSVGVVATNEKLFF. CDR3 nucleotide sequence: TGTGCCTGGAGTGTTGGAGTAGTTGCAACTAATGAAAAACTGTTTTTT.

The CDR3 sequence: CAISELTGNEKLFF. The CDR3 nucleotides are TGTGCCATCAGTGAGTTGACGGGCAATGAAAAACTGTTTTTT. J is TRBJ1-4 and V is TRBV10-3; D is ambiguous. The V gene's germline CDR1 is ENHRY and CDR2 SYGVKD. V was clipped by 1 base and J by 5 bases, with 8 bases between them. The CDR3 loop spans 14 amino acids.

This sequence joins TRBV10-2 and TRBJ1-5, with a tentative D call TRBD1 (6 bases). The V and J ends lost 8 bases and 3 bases respectively, with 11 bases between them. Germline CDR1 WSHSY, CDR2 SAAADI. CDR3 size: 13 residues. CDR3 bases: TGCGCCAGCTGCCGGGACATCAATCAGCCCCAGCATTTT. The encoded protein is CASCRDINQPQHF.

The CDR3 DNA reads TGTGCCAGCAGTGAAGTACCGGGCCTGGGGAATCAGCCCCAGCATTTT. Protein: CASSEVPGLGNQPQHF. V usage is TRBV6-1 and J usage is TRBJ1-5; D is unclear. The V and J ends lost 1 base and 4 bases respectively, with 14 bases between them. CDR3 length equals 16 residues. Per the germline V gene, CDR1 is MNHNS and CDR2 is SASEGT.

The chain carries TRBV6-5 and TRBJ1-1, with D possibly being TRBD1 (6 bases). Germline V gene lookup returns CDR1 MNHEY and CDR2 SVGAGI. This CDR3 has 14 amino acids. V gave up 6 bases and J gave up 3 bases, with 14 bases separating them. The chain's CDR3 is CASRTPGHHTEAFF. For the CDR3, the DNA is TGTGCCAGCAGAACCCCGGGACATCACACTGAAGCTTTCTTT.

The rearrangement links TRBV7-8 to TRBJ2-7, with 7 bases matching TRBD1. This CDR3 region has 15 residues. The J segment lost 6 bases and the V segment lost 5 bases, leaving 13 bases of the junction unmatched. Germline lookup yields CDR1 SGHVS and CDR2 FQNEAQ. The chain's CDR3 is CASSQGGPQRGEQYF. CDR3 DNA: TGTGCCAGCAGCCAAGGGGGCCCCCAACGCGGCGAGCAGTACTTC. The complete variable domain, with remaining parts taken from reference TRBV7-8 and TRBJ2-7, reads GAGVSQSPRYKVAKRGQDVALRCDPISGHVSLFWYQQALGQGPEFLTYFQNEAQLDKSGLPSDRFFAERPEGSVSTLKIQRTQQEDSAVYLCASSQGGPQRGEQYFGPGTRLTVT.

The rearrangement links TRBV5-1 to TRBJ2-1, with D possibly called TRBD1 or TRBD2 (5 bases each). V lost 4 bases and J lost 3, with 14 bases in between. The CDR3 runs to 15 residues. Germline V lookup: CDR1 SGHRS, CDR2 YFSETQ. The CDR3, as DNA: TGCGCCAGCAGCGCAGGGACGCCCGTCTACAATGAGCAGTTCTTC. Its translation: CASSAGTPVYNEQFF.

The gene calls are TRBV19 and TRBJ1-3; TRBD1 matches 10 bases. Germline CDR1 is LNHDA and CDR2 is SQIVND (reference sequence). Germline trimming cut 4 bases from V and 3 bases from J; bases unmatched to any gene: 3. CDR3 size: 15 residues. The CDR3 region is CASSRQGAYGNTIYF. The CDR3 DNA reads as TGTGCCAGTAGTAGACAGGGGGCGTATGGAAACACCATATATTTT. Variable domain in full (rest from reference TRBV19 and TRBJ1-3): DGGITQSPKYLFRKEGQNVTLSCEQNLNHDAMYWYRQDPGQGLRLIYYSQIVNDFQKGDIAEGYSVSREKKESFPLTVTSAQKNPTAFYLCASSRQGAYGNTIYFGEGSWLTVV.

The J gene is TRBJ1-5, the V gene TRBV28; D unresolved. This CDR3 region has 13 residues. Germline CDR1 MDHEN, CDR2 SYDVKM. V dropped 1 base and J dropped 0 bases, with 1 base sitting between them. The CDR3 region has the DNA TGTGCCAGCAGTTTATATAGCAATCAGCCCCAGCATTTT. Translated, it gives CASSLYSNQPQHF.

The chain is built from TRBV5-6 and TRBJ1-3; TRBD1 is a possible D gene (5 bases). The germline gives CDR1 SGHDT, CDR2 YYEEEE. The length of the CDR3 is 13 residues. The V end lost 0 bases, the J end lost 6 bases, and 7 bases lay between the germline ends. The chain's CDR3 is CASSLARENTIYF. The CDR3 DNA reads as TGTGCCAGCAGCTTGGCCAGGGAAAACACCATATATTTT.

The chain combines TRBV4-1 with TRBJ2-5, with TRBD1 matching over 10 bases. Germline V gives CDR1 MGHRA, CDR2 YSYEKL. The CDR3 consists of 15 residues. J was trimmed by 2 bases and V by 5 bases; bases with no gene match: 5. Written as DNA, the CDR3 is TGCGCCAGCAGCTTAGGACAGGGGGGGCAAGAGACCCAGTACTTC. As protein: CASSLGQGGQETQYF.

V gene TRBV2 combines with J gene TRBJ2-1, with 9 bases aligning to TRBD2. This CDR3 contains 16 residues. With V trimmed by 7 bases and J by 0 bases, 7 bases remained unmatched. Germline V gives CDR1 SNHLY, CDR2 FYNNEI. The CDR3 bases are TGTGCCAGCAACCGAATTAGCGGGAGCTCCTACAATGAGCAGTTCTTC. Its protein is CASNRISGSSYNEQFF.

The rearrangement links TRBV6-5 to TRBJ1-5; D is perhaps TRBD1 (6 bases). This CDR3 comprises 15 residues. Between the trimmed V and J ends, which lost 4 bases and 0 bases, there was a span of 10 bases. From germline, CDR1 is MNHEY and CDR2 SVGAGI. The CDR3 coding sequence is TGTGCCAGCAGTTCCGACAGGTATAGCAATCAGCCCCAGCATTTT. Its protein product is CASSSDRYSNQPQHF.

This chain connects TRBV5-1 to TRBJ2-5; unclear D gene. This CDR3 comprises 14 residues. Germline CDR1 and CDR2: SGHRS and YFSETQ. The V gene lost 3 bases and the J gene lost 1 base, with 10 bases spanning the gap. DNA of the CDR3: TGCGCCAGCAGCTCTTCAGGATTCCAAGAGACCCAGTACTTC. Residues: CASSSSGFQETQYF.

The rearrangement uses TRBV2 and TRBJ1-2, with D unclear. V dropped 9 bases and J dropped 2 bases, with 13 bases sitting between them. Germline V gives CDR1 SNHLY, CDR2 FYNNEI. This CDR3 contains 13 residues. The CDR3 sequence: CARAPGRNYGYTF. CDR3 bases: TGTGCCAGAGCCCCTGGACGGAACTATGGCTACACCTTC.

The rearrangement uses TRBV4-1 and TRBJ2-5; D ambiguous. From germline, CDR1 is MGHRA and CDR2 YSYEKL. The CDR3 is 15 residues long. V was clipped by 0 bases and J by 0 bases, with 8 bases between them. CDR3 bases: TGCGCCAGCAGCCAAGATACGGTGCACCAAGAGACCCAGTACTTC. Protein: CASSQDTVHQETQYF.